The sequence of this TCR beta chain was determined in a study of T cell changes during pregnancy in multiple sclerosis. V was clipped by 7 bases and J by 4 bases; unmatched bases: 7. This CDR3 spans 14 amino acids. Germline lookup yields CDR1 MGHDK and CDR2 SYGVNS. Assay: immunoSEQ multiplex PCR; the TCRdb copy retains only in-frame clones and omits some. The table has around 99,000 clones, around 90% seen once. The TCR comes from a female donor in good health, enrolled as a control in a pregnancy study. The V and J genes are TRBV25-1 and TRBJ1-1; TRBD1 matches 9 bases. The specimen was peripheral blood, collected in the third trimester of pregnancy. This CDR3 is CASKPPGQGTEAFF. Written as DNA, the CDR3 is TGTGCCAGCAAGCCCCCGGGACAGGGCACTGAAGCTTTCTTT.